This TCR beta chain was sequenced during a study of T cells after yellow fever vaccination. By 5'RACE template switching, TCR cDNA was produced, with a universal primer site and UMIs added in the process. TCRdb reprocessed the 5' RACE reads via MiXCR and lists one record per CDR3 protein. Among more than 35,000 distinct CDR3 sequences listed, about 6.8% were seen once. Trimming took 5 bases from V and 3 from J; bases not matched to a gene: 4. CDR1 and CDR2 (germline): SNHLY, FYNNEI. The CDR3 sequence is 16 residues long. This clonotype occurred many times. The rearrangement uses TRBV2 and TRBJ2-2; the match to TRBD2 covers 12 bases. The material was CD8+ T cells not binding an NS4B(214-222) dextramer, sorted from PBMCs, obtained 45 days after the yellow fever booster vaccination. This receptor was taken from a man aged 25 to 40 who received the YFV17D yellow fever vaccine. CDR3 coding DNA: TGTGCCAGCAGTAGGACTAGCGGGACGTACACCGGGGAGCTGTTTTTT. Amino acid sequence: CASSRTSGTYTGELFF. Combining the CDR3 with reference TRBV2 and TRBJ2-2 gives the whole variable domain EPEVTQTPSHQVTQMGQEVILRCVPISNHLYFYWYRQILGQKVEFLVSFYNNEISEKSEIFDDQFSVERPDGSNFTLKIRSTKLEDSAMYFCASSRTSGTYTGELFFGEGSRLTVL.